These T cell receptor beta chains were read from a single sample in a study of CD8 T cells in ankylosing spondylitis. From the 5' RACE reads, TCRdb called clonotypes with MiXCR, one entry per CDR3 protein. This sample carries some 140,000 distinct CDR3 sequences, 17% of them seen once, and the ten largest clones take 30% to 35%. The sample was blood, either unsorted or a sorted T cell fraction (not recorded which). The receptors stem from a male donor with ankylosing spondylitis. CDR3s include the opening cysteine and the closing phenylalanine or tryptophan. D genes are given only for firm matches. Expanded clones get a size class; other rows say once, few or many, or leave the size out.

clone size	D gene	V gene	J gene	CDR3 length	CDR3 DNA	CDR3 protein
few	TRBD1	TRBV7-9	TRBJ1-1	13	TGTGCCAGCAGCCCCGAGGGAGTCAGGGGGGCTTTCTTT	CASSPEGVRGAFF
few	.	TRBV28	TRBJ2-7	13	TGTGCCAGCAGCCCCGGGACACTTTACGAGCAGTACTTC	CASSPGTLYEQYF
few	TRBD1	TRBV29-1	TRBJ2-6	15	TGCAGCGTCCGACAGGGCAGCTCTGGGGCCAACGTCCTGACTTTC	CSVRQGSSGANVLTF
.	.	TRBV12-5	TRBJ2-2	14	TGTGCTAGTGGTTCGGCACAGCACACCGGGGAGCTGTTTTTT	CASGSAQHTGELFF
many	TRBD1	TRBV7-9	TRBJ1-3	16	TGTGCCAGCAGCTACAGACAGGGGGCGATGGGAAACACCATATATTTT	CASSYRQGAMGNTIYF
few	.	TRBV27	TRBJ2-7	11	TGTGCCAGCAGGGACGTAGGTCAGCAGTACTTC	CASRDVGQQYF
many	.	TRBV5-1	TRBJ2-1	14	TGCGCCAGCAGCTTTTACAGCTCCTACAATGAGCAGTTCTTC	CASSFYSSYNEQFF
.	TRBD1	TRBV27	TRBJ2-1	15	TGTGCCAGCAGTTCCGACAGGGGGGGCTACAATGAGCAGTTCTTC	CASSSDRGGYNEQFF
.	.	TRBV27	TRBJ2-2	16	TGTGCCAGCAAGGTGTCGTCGGCGACGGGCACCGGGGAGCTGTTTTTT	CASKVSSATGTGELFF
few	.	TRBV6-1	TRBJ2-2	15	TGTGCCAGCAGTCCCCGGACGGTGAACACCGGGGAGCTGTTTTTT	CASSPRTVNTGELFF
.	.	TRBV29-1	TRBJ2-1	19	TGCAGCGCACAACTCCCCCGGGACAATACCCCGAACGGCTACAATGAGCAGTTCTTC	CSAQLPRDNTPNGYNEQFF
.	.	TRBV6-4	TRBJ1-1	11	TGTGCCAGCAAAACCCTGGCGGAAGCTTTCTTT	CASKTLAEAFF
few	.	TRBV24-1	TRBJ1-1	15	TGTGCCACCAGTGATTCCCGTAGGGGAGACACTGAAGCTTTCTTT	CATSDSRRGDTEAFF
.	TRBD2	TRBV4-3	TRBJ2-1	18	TGCGCCAGCAGCCAAGATTTGACTAGCGGGAGACACTACAATGAGCAGTTCTTC	CASSQDLTSGRHYNEQFF
.	.	TRBV29-1	TRBJ1-2	15	TGCAGCGTTGAAACCGCCGGTGAAGTTCTCTATGGCTACACCTTC	CSVETAGEVLYGYTF
.	.	TRBV6-5	TRBJ2-1	14	TGTGCCAGCAGTTACGGGGGCGGCTACAATGAGCAGTTCTTC	CASSYGGGYNEQFF
many	.	TRBV2	TRBJ1-1	14	TGTGCCAGCAGTGGACCCTTTGGGTACACTGAAGCTTTCTTT	CASSGPFGYTEAFF
.	.	TRBV29-1	TRBJ1-1	14	TGCAGCGAAGGGGTAGGAATCCCCAACTCTGAAGCTTTCTTT	CSEGVGIPNSEAFF
.	TRBD2	TRBV20-1	TRBJ2-7	16	TGCAGTGCTAGAGATAGGAGAGGCGGGAGGGTTTACGAGCAGTACTTC	CSARDRRGGRVYEQYF
few	TRBD2	TRBV27	TRBJ2-1	16	TGTGCCAGCAGTTTGGGAGCGGGAGTTTCCTACAATGAGCAGTTCTTC	CASSLGAGVSYNEQFF
.	.	TRBV11-3	TRBJ2-3	14	TGTGCCAGCCAGGGTCGACTTGAGGCAGATACGCAGTATTTT	CASQGRLEADTQYF
few	TRBD1	TRBV3-1	TRBJ1-4	19	TGTGCCAGCAGTAGAACCGGGACAGGCACGCCGGGGCCTTATGAAAAACTGTTTTTT	CASSRTGTGTPGPYEKLFF
few	.	TRBV4-1	TRBJ1-2	13	TGCGCCAGCAGCCGCTCTCCCGGTGAGGGCTACACCTTC	CASSRSPGEGYTF
.	.	TRBV14	TRBJ2-1	13	TGTGCCAGCAGCCGGCCCAGAAACAATGAGCAGTTCTTC	CASSRPRNNEQFF
many	TRBD2	TRBV7-9	TRBJ2-5	14	TGTGCCAGCAGCAGACTAGCGGGAGAAGAGACCCAGTACTTC	CASSRLAGEETQYF
few	TRBD2	TRBV27	TRBJ2-1	14	TGTGCCAGCCAGCGGGGCAGCTCCTACAATGAGCAGTTCTTC	CASQRGSSYNEQFF
few	TRBD1	TRBV6-5	TRBJ2-7	16	TGTGCCAGCAGTTACACACGGGACAGCTACTACTACGAGCAGTACTTC	CASSYTRDSYYYEQYF
.	TRBD1	TRBV9	TRBJ2-7	14	TGTGCCAGCAGCGTAGGGGACAGAGCGCACGAGCAGTACTTC	CASSVGDRAHEQYF
.	.	TRBV4-1	TRBJ2-7	16	TGCGCCAGCAGCCAATCGAATGTCAGGGCTTCCTACGAGCAGTACTTC	CASSQSNVRASYEQYF
many	.	TRBV28	TRBJ1-4	13	TGTGCCAGCAGTCCGGGACAAAATGAAAAACTGTTTTTT	CASSPGQNEKLFF
many	TRBD1	TRBV27	TRBJ2-1	14	TGTGCCAGCAGTTTAGGACAGGGTGGCAATGAGCAGTTCTTC	CASSLGQGGNEQFF
few	.	TRBV23-1	TRBJ1-4	17	.	CASSQSGPGGVMKNCFF
.	TRBD1	TRBV28	TRBJ1-4	16	TGTGCCAGCAGTAAGATCCGGGACCAGGGGGATGAAAAACTGTTTTTT	CASSKIRDQGDEKLFF
few	.	TRBV14	TRBJ2-3	19	TGTGCCAGCAGCCAAGAGGGCGTGTGGGGTAGCGTTTACGCAGATACGCAGTATTTT	CASSQEGVWGSVYADTQYF
.	TRBD1	TRBV6-4	TRBJ2-2	15	TGTGCCAGCGGGGGGGACAGGGCGGACACCGGGGAGCTGTTTTTT	CASGGDRADTGELFF
.	.	TRBV9	TRBJ1-3	14	TGTGCCAGCAGCGGAGACATAAATGGAAACACCATATATTTT	CASSGDINGNTIYF
few	TRBD1	TRBV9	TRBJ2-7	13	TGTGCCAGCAGCGTAACCAACAGGGGCGAGCAGTACTTC	CASSVTNRGEQYF
few	.	TRBV12-3/TRBV12-4	TRBJ2-2	15	TGTGCCAGCAGTTTGGGCAGCCCGAACACCGGGGAGCTGTTTTTT	CASSLGSPNTGELFF
many	.	TRBV29-1	TRBJ2-2	13	TGCAGCCATCGTAGGGAGAACACCGGGGAGCTGTTTTTT	CSHRRENTGELFF
few	TRBD1	TRBV7-9	TRBJ2-3	12	TGTGCCATACGGGACAGGGATGGTACGCAGTATTTT	CAIRDRDGTQYF
.	.	TRBV4-1	TRBJ2-2	16	TGCGCCAGCAGCCAAGTGAGCCCCCGGGGCACCGGGGAGCTGTTTTTT	CASSQVSPRGTGELFF
.	TRBD1	TRBV7-9	TRBJ1-1	15	TGTGCCAGCAGCTTCTCCGGGACAGGGGATACTGAAGCTTTCTTT	CASSFSGTGDTEAFF
many	TRBD2	TRBV5-1	TRBJ2-3	17	TGCGCCAGCAGCTCCGAGACTAGCGGGAGTTCCCCAGATACGCAGTATTTT	CASSSETSGSSPDTQYF
.	.	TRBV4-1	TRBJ1-1	17	TGCGCCAGCAGCCAAGCCATAGGGTCAGGGGAGGGAACTGAAGCTTTCTTT	CASSQAIGSGEGTEAFF
few	.	TRBV16	TRBJ1-4	15	TGTGCCAGCAGCCCCCCCGGGGATGCTAATGAAAAACTGTTTTTT	CASSPPGDANEKLFF
few	.	TRBV28	TRBJ2-1	15	TGTGCCAGCAGCCGGACTGCGAGCTCCTACAATGAGCAGTTCTTC	CASSRTASSYNEQFF